A selection of T cell receptor beta chains follows, all from one sample in a study of Graves' ophthalmopathy and Graves' hyperthyroidism. TCRdb reanalysed the multiplex PCR reads using MiXCR and keeps one entry per CDR3 protein. Among almost 750,000 distinct CDR3 sequences listed, around 40% were seen once. Input material: peripheral blood. The receptors come from an adult man with Graves' ophthalmopathy. Both conserved end residues are part of each CDR3. The order of the fields is J gene, CDR3 length, clone size, D gene, V gene, CDR3 protein, CDR3 DNA. A D gene is named only where the DNA matches it firmly. The listing skips clone size in some rows; elsewhere it reads once, few, many or a size class.

>TRBJ2-6|15|.|TRBD1|TRBV2
CASSETTGAAYVLTF
TGTGCCAGCAGTGAAACGACAGGGGCCGCCTACGTCCTGACTTTC
>TRBJ2-6|18|.|.|TRBV7-9
CASTPRGANSRGANVLTF
TGTGCCAGCACCCCAAGAGGTGCGAACTCCCGCGGGGCCAACGTCCTGACTTTC
>TRBJ2-6|15|.|.|TRBV7-9
CASSLLSPGANVLTF
TGTGCCAGCAGCTTGTTGTCCCCTGGGGCCAACGTCCTGACTTTC
>TRBJ2-7|14|.|TRBD1|TRBV12-3/TRBV12-4
CASRSGTGFHEQYF
TGTGCCAGCAGATCCGGGACAGGGTTTCACGAGCAGTACTTC
>TRBJ2-2|16|.|TRBD2|TRBV19
CASSIRGGANTGELFF
TGTGCCAGTAGTATACGGGGGGGGGCGAACACCGGGGAGCTGTTTTTT
>TRBJ2-6|16|once|TRBD2|TRBV24-1
CATSASGSSGANVLTF
TGTGCCACCAGTGCTAGCGGGAGCTCTGGGGCCAACGTCCTGACTTTC
>TRBJ1-6|13|few|.|TRBV20-1
CSAKKTADSPLHF
TGCAGTGCCAAAAAAACTGCCGATTCACCCCTCCACTTT
>TRBJ1-2|15|.|TRBD1|TRBV16
CASRTGQARDYGYTF
TGTGCCAGCAGAACCGGACAGGCCCGGGACTATGGCTACACCTTC
>TRBJ1-1|12|few|.|TRBV27
CASSTSGTEAFF
TGTGCCAGCAGTACCTCCGGGACAGAAGCTTTCTTT
>TRBJ2-1|11|.|.|TRBV7-9
CASSLGNEQFF
TGTGCCAGCAGCTTGGGCAATGAGCAGTTCTTC
>TRBJ1-1|14|.|.|TRBV10-3
CASSYSERNAEAFF
TGTGCCAGCAGTTACTCGGAAAGAAACGCTGAAGCTTTCTTT
>TRBJ1-1|11|many|TRBD1|TRBV29-1
CSAITTGTAFF
TGCAGCGCTATAACGACAGGGACGGCTTTCTTT
>TRBJ1-6|14|few|.|TRBV5-6
CASSLGFLNSPLHF
TGTGCCAGCAGTTTAGGTTTTTTGAATTCACCCCTCCACTTT
>TRBJ1-1|15|once|.|TRBV2
CASSLRQELNTEAFF
TGTGCCAGCAGTTTAAGGCAGGAGCTGAACACTGAAGCTTTCTTT
>TRBJ1-5|13|.|.|TRBV29-1
CSPRGATGQPQHF
TGCAGCCCCCGGGGCGCGACAGGTCAGCCCCAGCATTTT
>TRBJ1-2|13|many|.|TRBV2
CASSEGQMDGYTF
TGTGCCAGCAGTGAAGGGCAGATGGATGGCTACACCTTC
>TRBJ1-4|16|many|.|TRBV7-8
CASSLRGVIANEKLFF
TGTGCCAGCAGCTTACGAGGGGTGATTGCTAATGAAAAACTGTTTTTT
>TRBJ2-7|14|.|TRBD2|TRBV20-1
CSARGLASPYEQYF
TGCAGTGCTAGAGGACTAGCGAGCCCCTACGAGCAGTACTTC
>TRBJ2-5|14|.|.|TRBV5-8
CASSLGPIEETQYF
TGTGCCAGCAGCTTGGGACCGATAGAAGAGACCCAGTACTTC
>TRBJ1-1|14|few|.|TRBV11-2
CASSRGSGSTEAFF
TGTGCCAGCAGCAGAGGGTCGGGTAGCACTGAAGCTTTCTTT
>TRBJ1-5|14|many|.|TRBV7-2
CASSSRTANQPQHF
TGTGCCAGCAGCTCCCGGACGGCCAATCAGCCCCAGCATTTT
>TRBJ1-2|15|few|.|TRBV14
CASSQDREGIYGYTF
TGTGCCAGCAGCCAAGATCGTGAAGGAATCTATGGCTACACCTTC
>TRBJ1-5|14|many|.|TRBV10-3
CAISERGKDQPQHF
TGTGCCATCAGTGAGCGGGGGAAGGATCAGCCCCAGCATTTT
>TRBJ2-7|14|.|TRBD1|TRBV11-2
CASSLQGQGDEQYF
TGTGCCAGCAGCTTACAGGGACAGGGGGACGAGCAGTACTTC
>TRBJ1-4|12|.|.|TRBV7-2
CASSYGYEKLFF
TGTGCCAGCAGCTACGGGTATGAAAAACTGTTTTTT
>TRBJ2-6|11|few|.|TRBV29-1
CSVVGANVLTF
TGCAGCGTTGTCGGGGCCAACGTCCTGACTTTC
>TRBJ2-5|16|.|TRBD1|TRBV7-2
CASSSRTGGGQETQYF
TGTGCCAGCAGCTCCCGGACAGGGGGCGGCCAAGAGACCCAGTACTTC
>TRBJ1-6|14|.|TRBD1|TRBV2
CASSRTGQEVPLHF
TGTGCCAGCAGTCGGACGGGACAGGAGGTACCCCTCCACTTT
>TRBJ1-5|17|.|.|TRBV9
CASSVDGDITGNQPQHF
TGTGCCAGCAGCGTAGATGGTGATATCACGGGCAATCAGCCCCAGCATTTT
>TRBJ2-1|15|.|TRBD2|TRBV20-1
CSAREAGGSYNEQFF
TGCAGTGCTAGAGAAGCGGGGGGATCCTACAATGAGCAGTTCTTC
>TRBJ2-2|13|few|.|TRBV10-1
CASSRDGGGELFF
TGCGCCAGCAGCAGGGACGGCGGCGGGGAGCTGTTTTTT
>TRBJ1-1|16|many|.|TRBV10-3
CAISEGKYRAGTEAFF
TGTGCCATCAGTGAGGGTAAATACAGGGCGGGCACTGAAGCTTTCTTT
>TRBJ1-4|14|.|.|TRBV25-1
CASSSSLLAQKLFF
TGTGCCAGCAGTTCCTCCCTGCTAGCCCAAAAACTGTTTTTT
>TRBJ2-2|17|.|TRBD1|TRBV7-2
CASSLALGTENTGELFF
TGTGCCAGCAGCTTAGCGTTAGGGACAGAGAACACCGGGGAGCTGTTTTTT
>TRBJ2-6|15|.|TRBD2|TRBV10-3
CASAEAGGGANVLTF
TGTGCCAGCGCAGAGGCGGGAGGAGGGGCCAACGTCCTGACTTTC
>TRBJ1-2|15|.|.|TRBV10-3
CASSWSGARRDGYTF
TGTGCCAGCAGTTGGTCAGGCGCGAGGAGGGATGGCTACACCTTC
>TRBJ2-5|14|few|.|TRBV9
CASSVEGTQETQYF
TGTGCCAGCAGCGTAGAGGGGACCCAAGAGACCCAGTACTTC
>TRBJ2-7|12|.|.|TRBV24-1
CATSCQSYKQYF
TGTGCCACCAGTTGCCAGTCCTACAAGCAGTACTTC
>TRBJ2-5|13|.|.|TRBV29-1
CSSRDQAGETQYF
TGCAGCTCCCGGGACCAGGCAGGAGAGACCCAGTACTTC
>TRBJ2-7|15|.|TRBD2|TRBV10-3
CASSRIAGGPYEQYF
TGTGCCAGCAGTCGAATAGCGGGAGGGCCCTACGAGCAGTACTTC
>TRBJ2-2|15|.|.|TRBV10-3
CASSEFTRDTGELFF
TGTGCCAGCAGTGAATTTACCAGGGACACCGGGGAGCTGTTTTTT
>TRBJ2-7|14|.|TRBD1|TRBV29-1
CSGKGQGVASEQYF
TGCAGCGGGAAGGGGCAGGGGGTGGCGAGTGAGCAGTACTTC
>TRBJ2-7|15|.|.|TRBV11-2
CASSLLGGASDEQYF
TGTGCCAGCAGCTTGTTAGGGGGAGCCTCGGACGAGCAGTACTTC
>TRBJ2-7|13|few|.|TRBV20-1
CSARRTSSYEQYF
TGCAGTGCTAGGAGGACGAGCTCCTACGAGCAGTACTTC
>TRBJ1-2|15|many|.|TRBV10-3
CASSESTGAIYGYTF
TGTGCCAGCAGTGAAAGCACAGGCGCTATCTATGGCTACACCTTC
>TRBJ1-1|16|.|TRBD1|TRBV7-2
CASSHPGGAMNTEAFF
TGTGCCAGCAGCCACCCAGGGGGCGCCATGAACACTGAAGCTTTCTTT
>TRBJ1-1|13|.|.|TRBV29-1
CSLVGGMNTEAFF
TGCAGCTTAGTTGGCGGAATGAACACTGAAGCTTTCTTT
>TRBJ1-1|14|few|.|TRBV20-1
CSATTGPSNTEAFF
TGCAGTGCCACAACCGGGCCGAGTAACACTGAAGCTTTCTTT
>TRBJ2-5|17|.|.|TRBV2
CASSYLKVAENQETQYF
TGTGCCAGCAGTTACTTAAAGGTAGCGGAAAACCAAGAGACCCAGTACTTC
>TRBJ2-2|13|.|.|TRBV25-1
CASTFLLGGELFF
TGTGCCAGCACCTTCCTTTTGGGCGGGGAGCTGTTTTTT
>TRBJ1-6|15|.|TRBD1|TRBV20-1
CSANQDRGDISPLHF
TGCAGTGCTAATCAAGACAGGGGAGATATTTCACCCCTCCACTTT
>TRBJ2-7|11|.|TRBD1|TRBV30
CALGQAVEQYF
TGTGCCTTAGGACAGGCCGTCGAGCAGTACTTC
>TRBJ1-2|14|many|TRBD1|TRBV29-1
CSVDEGARDYGYTF
TGCAGCGTTGACGAGGGGGCGCGGGACTATGGCTACACCTTC
>TRBJ2-7|15|once|TRBD1|TRBV9
CASSVSGTGFYEQYF
TGTGCCAGCAGCGTCTCCGGGACAGGGTTCTACGAGCAGTACTTC
>TRBJ1-1|15|.|TRBD1|TRBV7-2
CASSFHGTGVTEAFF
TGTGCCAGCAGCTTCCACGGGACAGGGGTGACTGAAGCTTTCTTT